The entry below describes one T cell receptor beta chain. Its antigen remains unknown. This entry is derived from a study of cytomegalovirus exposure and HLA in healthy donors. Study-wide findings and caveats: Immune exposure data for these donors was limited to CMV serostatus.

The study ran its PCR with 60 Vbeta and 13 Jbeta primers. Repertoires were generated with immunoSEQ multiplex PCR, while TCRdb's copy carries only in-frame clones and drops some. The data show 85,000 to 95,000 clones, 60% to 85% seen once. This CDR3 contains 15 residues. The V and J ends lost 1 base and 4 bases respectively, with 13 bases between them. Germline V lookup: CDR1 SGHAT, CDR2 FQNNGV. The chain links TRBV11-2 to TRBJ1-2; D perhaps matches TRBD1 (5 bases). The sample consisted of PBMCs. The TCR comes from a man aged 30 to 45 in good health and CMV-seropositive. The CDR3 here is CASSLASGGAYGYTF. Here the CDR3 DNA reads TGTGCCAGCAGCTTAGCATCCGGGGGAGCCTATGGCTACACCTTC.